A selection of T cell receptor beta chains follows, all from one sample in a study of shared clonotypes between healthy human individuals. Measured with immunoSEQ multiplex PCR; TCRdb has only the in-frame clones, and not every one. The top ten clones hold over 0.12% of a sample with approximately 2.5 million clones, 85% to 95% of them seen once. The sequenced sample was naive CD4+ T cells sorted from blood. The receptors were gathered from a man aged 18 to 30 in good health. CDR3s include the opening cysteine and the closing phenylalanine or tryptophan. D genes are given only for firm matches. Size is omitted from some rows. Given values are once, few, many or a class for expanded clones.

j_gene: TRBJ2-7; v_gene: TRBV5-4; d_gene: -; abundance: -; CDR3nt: TGTGCCAGCAGCAAAAGGGACGGAGCCTACGAGCAGTACTTC; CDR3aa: CASSKRDGAYEQYF
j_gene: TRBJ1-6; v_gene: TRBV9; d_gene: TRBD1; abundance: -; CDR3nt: TGTGCCAGCAGCGGACAGGGTATTGGTTCACCCCTCCACTTT; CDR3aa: CASSGQGIGSPLHF
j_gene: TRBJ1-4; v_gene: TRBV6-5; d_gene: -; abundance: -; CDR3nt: TGTGCCAGCACGCCGGGCGGAAGTGAAAAACTGTTTTTT; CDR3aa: CASTPGGSEKLFF
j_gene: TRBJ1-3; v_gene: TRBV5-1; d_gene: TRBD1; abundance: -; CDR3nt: TGCGCCAGCAGCCCCGGACAGGGCTCTGGAAACACCATATATTTT; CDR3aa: CASSPGQGSGNTIYF
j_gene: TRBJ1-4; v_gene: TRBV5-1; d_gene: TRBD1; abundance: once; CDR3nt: TGCGCCAGCAGCGTAAACAGGGGGGCTAATGAAAAACTGTTTTTT; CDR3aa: CASSVNRGANEKLFF
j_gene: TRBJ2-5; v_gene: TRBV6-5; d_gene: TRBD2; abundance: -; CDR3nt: TGTGCCAGCAGTCGGACTAGCGGGGGTCCGGGGACCCAGTACTTC; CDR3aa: CASSRTSGGPGTQYF
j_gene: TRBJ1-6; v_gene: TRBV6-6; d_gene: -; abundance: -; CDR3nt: TGTGCCAGCAGTTACGGAACTACCAATTCACCCCTCCACTTT; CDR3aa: CASSYGTTNSPLHF
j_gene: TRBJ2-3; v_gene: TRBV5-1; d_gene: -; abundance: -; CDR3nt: TGCGCCAGCAGCTTGGGCGGGACAGCTATAATCACAGATACGCAGTATTTT; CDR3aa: CASSLGGTAIITDTQYF
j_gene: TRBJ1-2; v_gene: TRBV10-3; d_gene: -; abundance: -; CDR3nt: TGTGCCATCAGTGGTAGGGAGGTACAGGGCTACACCTTC; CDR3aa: CAISGREVQGYTF
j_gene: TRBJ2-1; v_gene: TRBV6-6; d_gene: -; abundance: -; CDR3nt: TGTGCCAGCATTGTTGGCGGGAACTCCTACAATGAGCAGTTCTTC; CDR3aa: CASIVGGNSYNEQFF
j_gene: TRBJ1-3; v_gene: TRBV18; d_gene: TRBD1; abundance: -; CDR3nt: TGTGCCAGCTCACCCGGGACAGACCTTGGAAACACCATATATTTT; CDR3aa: CASSPGTDLGNTIYF
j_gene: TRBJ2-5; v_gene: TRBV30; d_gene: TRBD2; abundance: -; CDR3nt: TGTGCCTGGAGTGTTCTTGGGGGGGAGTACCAAGAGACCCAGTACTTC; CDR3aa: CAWSVLGGEYQETQYF
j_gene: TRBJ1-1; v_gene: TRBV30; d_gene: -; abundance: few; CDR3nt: TGTGCCTGGACCTGGGGGGGAGGAGGGACTGAAGCTTTCTTT; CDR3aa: CAWTWGGGGTEAFF
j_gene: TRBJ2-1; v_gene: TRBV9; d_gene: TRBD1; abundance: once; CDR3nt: TGTGCCAGCAGCGTAGATGGTGGGACAGGGGGAAACAATGAGCAGTTCTTC; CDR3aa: CASSVDGGTGGNNEQFF
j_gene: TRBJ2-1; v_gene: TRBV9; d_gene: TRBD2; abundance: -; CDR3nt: TGTGCCAGCAGCGGCACCCTTAGAGCTAGCGGGAGCGGCTACAATGAGCAGTTCTTC; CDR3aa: CASSGTLRASGSGYNEQFF
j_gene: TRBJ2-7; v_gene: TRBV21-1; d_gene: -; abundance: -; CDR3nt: TGTGCCAGCAGCAAGCAGGTAGCGGGGGACGAGCAGTACTTC; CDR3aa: CASSKQVAGDEQYF
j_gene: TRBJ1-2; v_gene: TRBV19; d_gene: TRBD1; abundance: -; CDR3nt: TGTGCCAGTAGTTCCAACCCAAGGGACAGGGCCCATGGCTACACCTTC; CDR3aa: CASSSNPRDRAHGYTF
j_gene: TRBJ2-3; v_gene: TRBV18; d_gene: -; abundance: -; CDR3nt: TGTGCCAGCTCACCACCGCTGTCGGAGGGAGACGGCACAGATACGCAGTATTTT; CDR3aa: CASSPPLSEGDGTDTQYF
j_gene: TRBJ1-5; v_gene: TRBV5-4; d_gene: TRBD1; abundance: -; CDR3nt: TGTGCCAGCAGCCGGCCGGGGACAGGGCCTCGGCCCCAGCATTTT; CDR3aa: CASSRPGTGPRPQHF
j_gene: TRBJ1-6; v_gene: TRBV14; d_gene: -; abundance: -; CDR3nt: TGTGCCAGCAGCCAAGCCGGGCCAGGAGCCTATTCACCCCTCCACTTT; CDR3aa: CASSQAGPGAYSPLHF
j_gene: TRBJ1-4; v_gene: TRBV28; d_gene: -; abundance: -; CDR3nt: TGTGCCAGCAGTTTGGGTGGGACTAATGAAAAACTGTTTTTT; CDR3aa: CASSLGGTNEKLFF
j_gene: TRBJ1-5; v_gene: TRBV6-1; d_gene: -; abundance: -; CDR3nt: TGTGCCAGTCTCGGGTGGGGCCTGCGCAATCAGCCCCAGCATTTT; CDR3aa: CASLGWGLRNQPQHF
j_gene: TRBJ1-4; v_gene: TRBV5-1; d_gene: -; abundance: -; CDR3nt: TGCGCCAGCAGCTTGGGCGGGGTGCCTAATGAAAAACTGTTTTTT; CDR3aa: CASSLGGVPNEKLFF
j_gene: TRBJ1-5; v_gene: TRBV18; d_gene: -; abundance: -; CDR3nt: TGTGCCAGCTCACATCCCAATCAGCCCCAGCATTTT; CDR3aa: CASSHPNQPQHF
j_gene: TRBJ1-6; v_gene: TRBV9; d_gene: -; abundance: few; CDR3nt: TGTGCCAGCAGCGAGGGGTTAAATTCACCCCTCCACTTT; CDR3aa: CASSEGLNSPLHF
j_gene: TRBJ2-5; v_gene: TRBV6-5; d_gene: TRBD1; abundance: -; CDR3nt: TGTGCCAGCAGTTACGGGACAGGGATCGGGGAGACCCAGTACTTC; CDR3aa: CASSYGTGIGETQYF
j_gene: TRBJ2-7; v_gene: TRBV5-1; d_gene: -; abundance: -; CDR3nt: TGCGCCAGCAGCTTCTTCCGGGACCTCGAAATAGGCTACGAGCAGTACTTC; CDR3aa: CASSFFRDLEIGYEQYF
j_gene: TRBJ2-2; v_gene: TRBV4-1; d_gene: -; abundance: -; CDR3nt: TGCGCCAGCAGCCGGGCCTGGGGTACCAACACCGGGGAGCTGTTTTTT; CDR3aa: CASSRAWGTNTGELFF
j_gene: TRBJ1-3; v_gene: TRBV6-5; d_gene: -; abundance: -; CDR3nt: TGTGCCAGCAGTTACGGGCGGCTCTCTGGAAACACCATATATTTT; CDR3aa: CASSYGRLSGNTIYF
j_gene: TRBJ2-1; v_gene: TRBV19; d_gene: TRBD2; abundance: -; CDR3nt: TGTGCCAGTAGTAGGGGGACTAGCAGGTATGAGCAGTTCTTC; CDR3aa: CASSRGTSRYEQFF
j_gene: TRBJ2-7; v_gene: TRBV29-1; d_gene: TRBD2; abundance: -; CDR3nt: TGCAGCGTTGAATTTGCTAGCGGGGGCTACGAGCAGTACTTC; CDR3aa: CSVEFASGGYEQYF
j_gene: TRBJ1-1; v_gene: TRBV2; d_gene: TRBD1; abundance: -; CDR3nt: TGTGCCAGCAGTGAAGACAGGGGAATTGAAGCTTTCTTT; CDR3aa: CASSEDRGIEAFF
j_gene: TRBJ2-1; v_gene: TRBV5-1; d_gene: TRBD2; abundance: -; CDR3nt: TGCGCCAGCGAGACTAGCGGGATTGGGCTAGGAAATGAGCAGTTCTTC; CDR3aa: CASETSGIGLGNEQFF
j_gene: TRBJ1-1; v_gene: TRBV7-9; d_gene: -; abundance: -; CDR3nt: TGTGCCAGCAGCTTATCTTCCAGAGAAGCTTTCTTT; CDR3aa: CASSLSSREAFF
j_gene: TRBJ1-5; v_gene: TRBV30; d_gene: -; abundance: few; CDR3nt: TGTGCCAGTGGGACGGTAAATCAGCCCCAGCATTTT; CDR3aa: CASGTVNQPQHF
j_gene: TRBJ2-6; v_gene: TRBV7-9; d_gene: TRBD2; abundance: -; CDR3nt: TGTGCCAGCAGCTTTTTGAGGCGGGAGGGCCCAGGGGCCAACGTCCTGACTTTC; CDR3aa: CASSFLRREGPGANVLTF
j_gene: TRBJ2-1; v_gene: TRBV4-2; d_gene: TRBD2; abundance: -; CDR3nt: TGTGCCAGCAGCCAAGGGACTAGCGGGGGAAGGAGTGAGCAGTTCTTC; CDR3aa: CASSQGTSGGRSEQFF
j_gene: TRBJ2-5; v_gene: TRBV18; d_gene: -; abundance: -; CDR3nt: TGTGCCAGCTCGCCCCTCGGGCAGGGTCAGACCCAGTACTTC; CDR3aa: CASSPLGQGQTQYF
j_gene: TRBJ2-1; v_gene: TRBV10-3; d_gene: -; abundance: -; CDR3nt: TGTGCCATCAGTGAGTCTGGCACAGGGACCTACAATGAGCAGTTCTTC; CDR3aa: CAISESGTGTYNEQFF
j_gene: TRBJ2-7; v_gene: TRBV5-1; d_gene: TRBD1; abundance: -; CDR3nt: TGCGCCAGCAGCCCACAGGGGTACGAGCAGTACTTC; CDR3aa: CASSPQGYEQYF
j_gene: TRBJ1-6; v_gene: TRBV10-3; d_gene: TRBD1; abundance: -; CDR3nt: TGTGCCGCTGGACAGGACTATAATTCACCCCTCCACTTT; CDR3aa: CAAGQDYNSPLHF
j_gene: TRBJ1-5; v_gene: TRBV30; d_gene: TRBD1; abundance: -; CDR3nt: TGTGCCTGGAGCCCAACGGGACAGAGCAATCAGCCCCAGCATTTT; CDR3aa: CAWSPTGQSNQPQHF
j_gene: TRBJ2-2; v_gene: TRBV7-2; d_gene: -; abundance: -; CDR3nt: TGTGCCAGCAGCTTAGACTCGGGAGTACTGGGCGGGGAGCTGTTTTTT; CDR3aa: CASSLDSGVLGGELFF
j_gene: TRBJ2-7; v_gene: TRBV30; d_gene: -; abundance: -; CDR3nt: TGTGCCTGGATATACGAGCAGTACTTC; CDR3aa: CAWIYEQYF
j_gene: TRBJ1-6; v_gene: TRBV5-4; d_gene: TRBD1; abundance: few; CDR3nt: TGTGCCAGCAGCTTGGCCGGGACAGGGAATTCACCCCTCCACTTT; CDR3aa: CASSLAGTGNSPLHF
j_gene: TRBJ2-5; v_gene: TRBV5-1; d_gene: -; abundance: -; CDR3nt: TGCGCCAGCAGCTTGGAGTACAGTTTTGAGACCCAGTACTTC; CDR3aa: CASSLEYSFETQYF
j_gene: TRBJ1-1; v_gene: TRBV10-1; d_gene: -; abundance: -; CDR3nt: TGCGCCAGCAGTTCACAGACAGTCATGAACACTGAAGCTTTCTTT; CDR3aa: CASSSQTVMNTEAFF
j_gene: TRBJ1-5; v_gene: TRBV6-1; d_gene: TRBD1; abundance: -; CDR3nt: TGTGCCAGCACAGGGGACAGGAGCAATCAGCCCCAGCATTTT; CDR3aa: CASTGDRSNQPQHF
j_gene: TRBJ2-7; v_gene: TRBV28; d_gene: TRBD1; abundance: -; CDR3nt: TGTGCCAGCAGTCCCCCGGACAGGCCCCACGAGCAGTACTTC; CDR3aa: CASSPPDRPHEQYF
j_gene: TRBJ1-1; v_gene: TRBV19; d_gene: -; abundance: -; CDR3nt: TGTGCCACGTACCAGGGGAGAGCTTTCTTT; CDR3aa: CATYQGRAFF
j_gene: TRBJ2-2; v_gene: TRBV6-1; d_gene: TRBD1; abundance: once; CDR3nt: TGTGCCAGCAGTTCCGGGACAGGGTACGGGGAGCTGTTTTTT; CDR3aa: CASSSGTGYGELFF
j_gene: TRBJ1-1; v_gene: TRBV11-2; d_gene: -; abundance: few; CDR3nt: TGTGCCAGCAGCTTGGGAGGGTATGAAGCTTTCTTT; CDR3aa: CASSLGGYEAFF
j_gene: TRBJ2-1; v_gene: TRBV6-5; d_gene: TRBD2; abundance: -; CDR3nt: TGTGCCAGCAGTAGCGGGAGGCACTACAATGAGCAGTTCTTC; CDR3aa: CASSSGRHYNEQFF
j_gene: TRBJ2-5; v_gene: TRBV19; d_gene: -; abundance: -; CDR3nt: TGTGCCAGTAGTAACGGAGCGGCAGGCGGGCAGACCCAGTACTTC; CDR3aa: CASSNGAAGGQTQYF
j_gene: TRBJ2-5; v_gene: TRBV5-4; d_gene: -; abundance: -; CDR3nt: TGTGCCAGCCAACAGGGCCAAGAGACCCAGTACTTC; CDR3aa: CASQQGQETQYF
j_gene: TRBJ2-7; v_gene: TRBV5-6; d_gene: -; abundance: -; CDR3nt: TGTGCCAGCAGCTTGGAACAGGCTCCCCAGCAGTACTTC; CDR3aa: CASSLEQAPQQYF